This note documents a single TCR beta chain sequence. The germline V and J ends were trimmed by 8 bases and 5 bases, with 18 bases remaining between them. The CDR3 is made up of 14 amino acids. Germline V CDR1 and CDR2: SGHTA, FQGNSA. Specified time point: baseline, week 1 (first vaccination visit). Regarding treatment: pre-vaccination baseline after standard-of-care therapy. These data originate in a study of a mutant IDH1 vaccine in newly diagnosed glioma. Clones were read by immunoSEQ multiplex PCR, and TCRdb kept only the in-frame ones, dropping some. The data hold roughly 86,000 clones, with around four fifths observed a single time.

This TCR derives from a man aged 35 to 55 with glioma. The J gene is TRBJ2-5, the V gene TRBV7-2; a possible D gene is TRBD2 (5 bases). The material was PBMCs, obtained from a glioma patient treated with radiotherapy, temozolomide or both. The CDR3 loop is CASSSAGVGETQYF. The CDR3 nucleotides are TGTGCCAGCTCGTCCGCCGGGGTTGGGGAGACCCAGTACTTC. The full variable domain, completed using reference TRBV7-2 and TRBJ2-5, is GAGVSQSPSNKVTEKGKDVELRCDPISGHTALYWYRQSLGQGLEFLIYFQGNSAPDKSGLPSDRFSAERTGGSVSTLTIQRTQQEDSAVYLCASSSAGVGETQYFGPGTRLLVL.